This TCR beta chain was observed in a study of cytomegalovirus exposure and HLA in healthy donors (dated by TCRdb to the late 2010s). In terms of the full investigation: According to a later analysis, the 120 or so validation repertoires were produced on the same platform as the 666 repertoires of the first cohort. The study was designed to test whether signatures of past pathogen exposure could be identified by cataloging public T cell receptors. Along with the approximately 600-subject first cohort, a separate validation cohort of over a hundred different subjects was used. The study combined high-throughput TCR immunosequencing, statistical association of individual TCRs with disease status, and machine learning to predict cytomegalovirus infection status. What the work shows at the level of the full study, not this receptor alone: Most TCR sequences were seen in very few donors, while some public TCRs were found in many individuals. The classifier was reported to diagnose cytomegalovirus status with high specificity and sensitivity in both the original cohort and the validation cohort. It was suggested by the authors that the approach could potentially be generalized to other disease states and immunological phenotypes. The validation cohort had no HLA typing available for a later analysis, so co-occurrence within that cohort was assessed over all 120 repertoires. A few of the identified cytomegalovirus-associated TCR beta chains were confirmed in vitro to be specific for cytomegalovirus antigens. Subsequent analysis determined that TCRs grouped into clusters in the first cohort also showed a tendency toward co-occurrence across the roughly 120 validation repertoires, and roughly 94% of cluster scores exceeded 0. The study gave a list of 150 to 200 TCR beta chains associated with cytomegalovirus.

Notes on this clone: Its recognized antigen is unknown. No much larger clonotype is one base removed from it; base qualities were not supplied.

The library came from the immunoSEQ multiplex PCR assay. The authors' pipeline ran thus. A statistical classification framework was built for diagnosing cytomegalovirus status from the catalog of TCR beta chain sequences. Drawn from immuneACCESS, this table holds only the in-frame rearrangements with V and J called that TCRdb kept. Clones are partly lost; checked studies trace under half to an unresolved V gene and leave the rest unexplained. Clone size and V and J calls were adopted from that table, with D and trimming inferred from the DNA. This sample gives some 140,000 clones in total; 85% to 90% of them show up just once. Of the sample, less than 2.5% is held by the ten largest clones. Reading from cysteine to phenylalanine, the CDR3 counts 15 amino acids. The retained sequence is limited to the CDR3, 45 bases, with the frame set at the first base. Trimming accounts for 4 bases at V and 5 bases at J, while the number of junction bases matched to no gene is 8. Based on the germline V gene, the CDR1 and CDR2 sequences are SNHLY and FYNNEI.

The donors were included in the validation cohort of over a hundred subjects, a group kept apart from the approximately 690-subject first cohort. The sequenced sample was PBMCs. This clonotype originated in a human donor in good health. The chain employs TRBV2 and TRBJ2-1; 7 junctional bases match TRBD1. This receptor has the CDR3 CASSAQTGTDNEQFF. The nucleotide sequence is given as TGTGCCAGCAGTGCCCAGACAGGGACAGACAATGAGCAGTTCTTC.